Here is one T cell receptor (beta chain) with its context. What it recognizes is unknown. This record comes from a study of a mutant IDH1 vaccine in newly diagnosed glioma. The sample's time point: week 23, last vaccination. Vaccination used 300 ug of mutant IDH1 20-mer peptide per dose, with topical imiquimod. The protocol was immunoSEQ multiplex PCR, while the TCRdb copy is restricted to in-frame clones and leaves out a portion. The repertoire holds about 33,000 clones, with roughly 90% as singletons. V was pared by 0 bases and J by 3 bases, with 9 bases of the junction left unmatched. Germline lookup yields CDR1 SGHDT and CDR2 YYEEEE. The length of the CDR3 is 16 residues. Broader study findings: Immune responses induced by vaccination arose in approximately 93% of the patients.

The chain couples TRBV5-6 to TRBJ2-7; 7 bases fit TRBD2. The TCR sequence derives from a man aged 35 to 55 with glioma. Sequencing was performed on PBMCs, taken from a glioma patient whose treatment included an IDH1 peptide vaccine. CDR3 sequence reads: CASSLAGLAVYYEQYF. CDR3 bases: TGTGCCAGCAGCTTGGCCGGGCTAGCGGTATACTACGAGCAGTACTTC.